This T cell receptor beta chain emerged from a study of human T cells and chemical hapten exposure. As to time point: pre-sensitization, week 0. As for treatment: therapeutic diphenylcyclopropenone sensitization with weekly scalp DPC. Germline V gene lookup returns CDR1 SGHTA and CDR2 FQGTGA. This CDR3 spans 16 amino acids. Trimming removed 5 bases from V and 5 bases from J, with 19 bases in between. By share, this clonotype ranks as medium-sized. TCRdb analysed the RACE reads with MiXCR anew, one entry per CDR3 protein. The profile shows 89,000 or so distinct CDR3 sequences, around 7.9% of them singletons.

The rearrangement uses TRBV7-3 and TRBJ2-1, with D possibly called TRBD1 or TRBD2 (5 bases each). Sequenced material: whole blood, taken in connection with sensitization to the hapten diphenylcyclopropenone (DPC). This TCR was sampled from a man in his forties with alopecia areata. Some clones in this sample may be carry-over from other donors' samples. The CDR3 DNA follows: TGTGCCAGCAGCCCAAGTGGGGACGGGCCTGACAATGAGCAGTTCTTC. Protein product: CASSPSGDGPDNEQFF.